The 15 T cell receptor beta chains in this list originate from one sample, sequenced in a study of blood T cell repertoires in COVID-19. TCRdb's copy holds only in-frame clones and misses some; the assay was immunoSEQ multiplex PCR. This repertoire shows about 240,000 clones, 86% found once; its top ten account for more than 9%. The sample comprised peripheral blood. All receptors come from a man older than 75 with acute or convalescent COVID-19.

In nucleotides, the CDR3 is TGCAGCGTTGCAGGCAGGGAAGAGACCCAGTACTTC. This gives the protein CSVAGREETQYF. The genes are TRBV29-1 and TRBJ2-5; D is perhaps TRBD1 (5 bases). The germline CDR1 and CDR2 sequences are SQVTM and ANQGSEA. Deletions cut 4 bases from V and 3 bases from J, with 9 bases between. The CDR3 spans 12 residues.

The rearrangement uses TRBV18 and TRBJ2-7, with 7 bases matching TRBD1. This CDR3 is 15 amino acids long. V lost 8 bases to trimming and J lost 6 bases; unmatched junction nucleotides: 16. Germline values: CDR1 KGHSH, CDR2 LQKENI. The CDR3 protein is CASPLEDRSVREQYF. CDR3 nucleotides: TGTGCCAGCCCTTTAGAGGACAGGAGTGTACGCGAGCAGTACTTC.

V and J are TRBV28 and TRBJ2-1; 8 nucleotides line up with TRBD2. The V segment lost 6 bases and the J segment 8 bases; nucleotides outside the gene matches: 12. The CDR3 is made up of 15 amino acids. CDR1 MDHEN and CDR2 SYDVKM come from the germline V gene. The CDR3 nucleotides are TGTGCCAGCAGCCCCAGCGGGAGAAACCTGTATGAGCAGTTCTTC. Protein: CASSPSGRNLYEQFF.

V usage is TRBV27 and J usage is TRBJ1-5, with a possible D match to TRBD1 (5 bases). V was pared by 5 bases and J by 0 bases, with 17 bases between. The CDR3 extends over 17 amino acids. The germline CDR1 and CDR2 sequences are MNHEY and SMNVEV (reference sequence). CDR3 sequence (DNA): TGTGCCAGCAGTCAACGGGGGACGGCTAATAGCAATCAGCCCCAGCATTTT. Its translation: CASSQRGTANSNQPQHF.

The V gene is TRBV6-5, the J gene TRBJ1-5; D uncertain. The V and J ends lost 6 bases and 2 bases respectively, with 14 bases between them. The CDR3 covers 15 residues. The germline V gene has CDR1 MNHEY and CDR2 SVGAGI. CDR3 region: CASSSWTGGNQPQHF. In DNA form, the CDR3 reads TGTGCCAGCAGCTCATGGACCGGGGGCAATCAGCCCCAGCATTTT.

The rearrangement uses TRBV6-1 and TRBJ1-5; 8 bases are shared with TRBD1. J lost 7 bases, V lost 4 bases, and 12 bases had no gene match. Germline values: CDR1 MNHNS, CDR2 SASEGT. This CDR3 is built from 16 residues. The CDR3 DNA follows: TGTGCCAGCAGTGCCACCCGACAGGGGCTCGAGCAGCCCCAGCATTTT. Translated: CASSATRQGLEQPQHF.

This sequence joins TRBV7-9 and TRBJ1-1; no clear D gene. V lost 3 bases, J lost 1 base, and 6 bases lay in between. CDR1 and CDR2 (germline): SEHNR, FQNEAQ (reference sequence). The CDR3 runs to 13 residues. The CDR3 is CASSLNWNTEAFF. In nucleotides, the CDR3 is TGTGCCAGCAGCTTGAACTGGAACACTGAAGCTTTCTTT.

CDR3 amino acids: CATSDSSGSTYNEQFF. The CDR3 region has the DNA TGTGCCACCAGTGATTCGTCCGGGAGCACCTACAATGAGCAGTTCTTC. The genes are TRBV24-1 and TRBJ2-1; the D gene is possibly TRBD2 (6 bases). Germline lookup yields CDR1 KGHDR and CDR2 SFDVKD. Trimming took 2 bases from V and 2 from J, leaving 12 bases between them. The CDR3 is 16 residues long.

The CDR3 DNA follows: TGTGCCACCAGCAGAGATAGACAGTCCCTCTACACCTTC. Translated, it gives CATSRDRQSLYTF. V and J are TRBV15 and TRBJ1-2; perhaps TRBD1 as D (5 bases). The CDR3 covers 13 residues. Germline CDR1 LNHNV, CDR2 YYDKDF (reference sequence). The ends were cut back, 0 bases at V and 10 bases at J, with 12 bases in the middle.

This clone appeared a single time. The gene calls are TRBV2 and TRBJ2-5; 9 positions match TRBD2. CDR3 size: 15 residues. V trimming: 5 bases; J trimming: 7 bases; junction bases outside the gene matches: 11. The germline V gene encodes CDR1 SNHLY and CDR2 FYNNEI. The CDR3 loop reads CASSIGLAPDGTQYF. The CDR3 DNA follows: TGTGCCAGCAGTATAGGACTAGCGCCCGATGGGACCCAGTACTTC.

V is TRBV19 and J is TRBJ2-5; 9 bases map to TRBD1. The CDR3 spans 14 residues. The germline V gene encodes CDR1 LNHDA and CDR2 SQIVND (reference sequence). The ends lost 3 bases at V and 5 bases at J; junction bases unmatched: 4. The CDR3 DNA follows: TGTGCCAGTAGTATCGGGACAGGGCGGGAGACCCAGTACTTC. Amino acids: CASSIGTGRETQYF.

This chain links TRBV7-2 with TRBJ1-2; 9 nucleotides align to TRBD1. The germline V gene has CDR1 SGHTA and CDR2 FQGNSA. The CDR3 totals 15 residues. V lost 3 bases to trimming and J lost 6 bases; unmatched junction nucleotides: 8. The DNA of the CDR3 is TGTGCCAGCAGCTTGAACGCCGGGACAGGGAATGGCTACACCTTC. Protein product: CASSLNAGTGNGYTF.

This sequence joins TRBV15 and TRBJ1-6, with 8 bases that match TRBD1. Germline V gives CDR1 LNHNV, CDR2 YYDKDF (reference sequence). J gave up 4 bases and V 4 bases, and 6 bases lay outside the gene matches. The CDR3 extends over 16 amino acids. The CDR3 loop is CATSTRQGRYNSPLHF. The CDR3 DNA is TGTGCCACCAGCACCAGACAGGGGCGATATAATTCACCCCTCCACTTT.

V is TRBV2 and J is TRBJ1-2; possible D gene TRBD1, 5 bases. This CDR3 has 12 amino acids. V dropped 6 bases and J dropped 5 bases, with 10 bases sitting between them. From germline, CDR1 is SNHLY and CDR2 FYNNEI. The CDR3: CASRIQVYGYTF. CDR3 nucleotides: TGTGCCAGCAGAATACAGGTTTATGGCTACACCTTC.

The gene calls are TRBV7-8 and TRBJ1-3; 8 bases line up with TRBD1. CDR3 size: 18 residues. V shed 1 base, J shed 2 bases, and the junction held 10 bases outside the gene matches. Looked up from germline, CDR1 is SGHVS and CDR2 is FQNEAQ. The CDR3, as DNA: TGTGCCAGCAGCTTAGGGCCCTTTTTGACAGGGGCTGGAAACACCATATATTTT. Amino acids: CASSLGPFLTGAGNTIYF.